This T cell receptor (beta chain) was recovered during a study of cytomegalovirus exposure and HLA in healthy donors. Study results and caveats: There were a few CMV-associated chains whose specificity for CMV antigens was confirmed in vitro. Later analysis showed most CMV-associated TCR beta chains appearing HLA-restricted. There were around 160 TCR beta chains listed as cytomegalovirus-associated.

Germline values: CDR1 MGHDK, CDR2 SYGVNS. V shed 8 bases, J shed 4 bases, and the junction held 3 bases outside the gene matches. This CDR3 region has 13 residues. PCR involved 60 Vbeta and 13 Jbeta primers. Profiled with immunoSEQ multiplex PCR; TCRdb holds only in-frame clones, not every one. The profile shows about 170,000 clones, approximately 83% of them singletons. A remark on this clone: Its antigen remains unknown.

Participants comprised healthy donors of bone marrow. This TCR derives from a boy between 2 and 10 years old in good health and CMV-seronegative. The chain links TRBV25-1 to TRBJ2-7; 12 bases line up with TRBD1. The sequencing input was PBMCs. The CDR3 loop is CASGDRGQYEQYF. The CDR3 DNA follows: TGTGCCAGCGGGGACAGGGGGCAATACGAGCAGTACTTC.